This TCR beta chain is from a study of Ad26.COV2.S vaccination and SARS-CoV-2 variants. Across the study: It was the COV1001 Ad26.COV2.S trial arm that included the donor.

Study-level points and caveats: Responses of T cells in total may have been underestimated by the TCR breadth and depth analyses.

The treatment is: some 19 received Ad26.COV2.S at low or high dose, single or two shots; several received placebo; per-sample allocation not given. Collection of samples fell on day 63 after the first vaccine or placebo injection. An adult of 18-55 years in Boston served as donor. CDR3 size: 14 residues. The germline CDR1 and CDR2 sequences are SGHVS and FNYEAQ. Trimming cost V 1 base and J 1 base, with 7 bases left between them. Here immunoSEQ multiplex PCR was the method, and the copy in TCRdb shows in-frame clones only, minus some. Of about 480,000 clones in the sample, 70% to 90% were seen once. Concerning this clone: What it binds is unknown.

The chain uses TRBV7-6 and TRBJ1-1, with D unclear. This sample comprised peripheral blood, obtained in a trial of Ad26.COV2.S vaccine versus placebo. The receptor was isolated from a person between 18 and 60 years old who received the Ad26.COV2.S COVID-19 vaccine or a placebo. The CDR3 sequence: CASSLVQGNTEAFF. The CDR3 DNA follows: TGTGCCAGCAGCTTAGTCCAAGGGAACACTGAAGCTTTCTTT.